These T cell receptor beta chains were read from a single sample in a study of T cells after yellow fever vaccination. MiXCR, run by TCRdb on the 5' RACE reads, gives a single entry per CDR3 protein. The table shows about 340,000 distinct CDR3 sequences, with around 13% occurring only once. The sample consisted of CD4+ T cells sorted from PBMCs, taken 15 days after the yellow fever booster vaccination. All receptors come from a man younger than 35 who received the YFV17D yellow fever vaccine. Each CDR3 is given without its conserved first and last residue. Each record gives: CDR3 protein, J gene, V gene, D gene. D genes are given only for firm matches.

cdr3_aa: ASSLVSGTATEAF; j_call: TRBJ1-1; v_call: TRBV7-3; d_call: NA
cdr3_aa: ASSFDKGAQGYT; j_call: TRBJ1-2; v_call: TRBV5-1; d_call: TRBD1
cdr3_aa: ASSFGGKAGEQY; j_call: TRBJ2-7; v_call: TRBV7-9; d_call: NA
cdr3_aa: ASSRTLVPDTQY; j_call: TRBJ2-3; v_call: TRBV5-1; d_call: NA
cdr3_aa: ASSPLRRGGEQY; j_call: TRBJ2-7; v_call: TRBV12-3/TRBV12-4; d_call: TRBD2
cdr3_aa: ASSPMLRGYT; j_call: TRBJ1-2; v_call: TRBV12-3/TRBV12-4; d_call: NA
cdr3_aa: ASSSRLQGYGYT; j_call: TRBJ1-2; v_call: TRBV11-2; d_call: NA
cdr3_aa: ASSQVRGGDMPF; j_call: TRBJ1-1; v_call: TRBV4-3; d_call: NA
cdr3_aa: ASSLGSGSGYT; j_call: TRBJ1-2; v_call: TRBV7-8; d_call: NA
cdr3_aa: ASSVAPRQGTDTQY; j_call: TRBJ2-3; v_call: TRBV9; d_call: TRBD1
cdr3_aa: ASSPGFRGGNIQY; j_call: TRBJ2-4; v_call: TRBV4-1; d_call: TRBD2
cdr3_aa: ASTWHSNTGELF; j_call: TRBJ2-2; v_call: TRBV27; d_call: NA
cdr3_aa: ASSTRGLQPQH; j_call: TRBJ1-5; v_call: TRBV19; d_call: TRBD1
cdr3_aa: ASSLAGQSTGNTIY; j_call: TRBJ1-3; v_call: TRBV7-9; d_call: TRBD1
cdr3_aa: ASSPFGTSGGGETQY; j_call: TRBJ2-5; v_call: TRBV11-2; d_call: TRBD2
cdr3_aa: ASSLGVGTPGETQY; j_call: TRBJ2-5; v_call: TRBV12-3/TRBV12-4; d_call: NA
cdr3_aa: ASSRTGQNTEAF; j_call: TRBJ1-1; v_call: TRBV6-6; d_call: TRBD1
cdr3_aa: ASMPGVNQPQH; j_call: TRBJ1-5; v_call: TRBV6-1; d_call: NA
cdr3_aa: ASSWAIWVDSGANVLT; j_call: TRBJ2-6; v_call: TRBV5-1; d_call: NA
cdr3_aa: SVRTGGASLAKNIQY; j_call: TRBJ2-4; v_call: TRBV29-1; d_call: TRBD1
cdr3_aa: ASSFGRNSGNTIY; j_call: TRBJ1-3; v_call: TRBV7-9; d_call: NA
cdr3_aa: ASSVFDGTQY; j_call: TRBJ2-5; v_call: TRBV9; d_call: NA
cdr3_aa: ASSLDNRAREETQY; j_call: TRBJ2-5; v_call: TRBV11-2; d_call: NA
cdr3_aa: ATSDHPTSGGARNTGELF; j_call: TRBJ2-2; v_call: TRBV24-1; d_call: TRBD2
cdr3_aa: ASSSPGRTTVAF; j_call: TRBJ1-1; v_call: TRBV14; d_call: NA
cdr3_aa: ASSLYSGGAADTQY; j_call: TRBJ2-3; v_call: TRBV5-1; d_call: TRBD2